This T cell receptor (beta chain) was recorded in a study of T-cell memory formation after mild COVID-19. The wider study: There were largely donor-specific TCR clusters. Findings and caveats of the study: The pre-infection memory compartment contained some responding clones, suggesting cross-reactive memory joined. Among contracting clones, CD4+ were mainly CM/EM and CD8+ enriched in EMRA.

V was shortened by 6 bases and J by 6 bases, with 9 bases between the two germline ends. The germline gives CDR1 MGHDK, CDR2 SYGVNS. This CDR3 region has 11 residues. This clonotype was counted only a few times. The antigen is not known. Via MiXCR, TCRdb re-called the 5' RACE reads, giving one row per CDR3 protein. Found here are 200,000 to 250,000 distinct CDR3 sequences, 9.5% of them singletons; the top ten hold around 3.4%. The V gene is TRBV25-1, the J gene TRBJ2-7, with D perhaps TRBD2 (6 bases). The specimen sequenced was PBMCs or a T cell subset sorted from them (not recorded which). The receptor comes from a man aged 18-30 years who had mild COVID-19 (a few samples of this study predate the infection). Cell type and time point are not known. The CDR3 reads CASRREAEQYV. The CDR3 region has the DNA TGTGCCAGCAGAAGGGAGGCCGAGCAGTACGTC.